This TCR beta chain was sequenced for a study of cytomegalovirus exposure and HLA in healthy donors. Produced via immunoSEQ multiplex PCR; TCRdb's table is partial and in-frame only. The repertoire holds roughly 260,000 clones, with 85% to 90% as singletons. This clone was counted between two and nine times. Different DNA sequences within this sample yield the same CDR3. The CDR3 sequence is 12 residues long. Trimming removed 0 bases at V and 5 bases at J, with 4 bases between. Germline V gene data show CDR1 as MGHRA and CDR2 as YSYEKL. Material: PBMCs. This TCR was recovered from a man between 18 and 35 years old in good health and CMV-seronegative. The chain carries TRBV4-1 and TRBJ2-5; D is uncertain. The CDR3 spells CASSQDRETQYF. In DNA, the CDR3 is TGCGCCAGCAGCCAAGACAGGGAGACCCAGTACTTC.